These 32 T cell receptor beta chains share one sample of origin, sequenced in a study of blood T cell repertoires in COVID-19. Libraries were prepared by immunoSEQ multiplex PCR; TCRdb keeps only in-frame clonotypes and omits some of them. The sample holds about 250,000 clones, roughly nine tenths seen once. Input material: peripheral blood. The receptors derive from a woman aged 40 to 50 who had recovered from COVID-19.

The chain is built from TRBV3-1 (or the pseudogene TRBV3-2) and TRBJ2-1, with TRBD2 identical over 8 bases. This CDR3 comprises 16 residues. CDR1 and CDR2 (germline): LGHDT, YNNKEL (reference sequence). The V gene end was trimmed by 5 bases and the J gene end by 10 bases; junction bases not matched to a gene: 16. CDR3 nucleotides: TGTGCCAGCAGCGGATCTAGACTAGCGCTATATAACGAGCAGTTCTTC. Translation gives CASSGSRLALYNEQFF.

This clone was picked up one time. The chain combines TRBV7-2 with TRBJ1-5; D unresolved. CDR3 length equals 14 residues. Germline lookup yields CDR1 SGHTA and CDR2 FQGNSA. Trimming cost V 5 bases and J 6 bases, with 14 bases left between them. The CDR3 DNA follows: TGTGCCAGCAGCCCTGGACTTACTCCTCAGCCCCAGCATTTT. This translates into CASSPGLTPQPQHF.

The CDR3 is CASSLMGQGRRETQYF. The DNA of the CDR3 is TGTGCCAGCAGCTTGATGGGACAGGGGCGCCGCGAGACCCAGTACTTC. The chain is built from TRBV5-6 and TRBJ2-5; 10 bases line up with TRBD1. The CDR3 extends over 16 amino acids. Germline lookup yields CDR1 SGHDT and CDR2 YYEEEE. The J segment lost 5 bases and the V segment lost 1 base, leaving 8 bases of the junction unmatched. The full variable domain, completed using reference TRBV5-6 and TRBJ2-5, is DAGVTQSPTHLIKTRGQQVTLRCSPKSGHDTVSWYQQALGQGPQFIFQYYEEEERQRGNFPDRFSGHQFPNYSSELNVNALLLGDSALYLCASSLMGQGRRETQYFGPGTRLLVL.

Regarding this clone: A junction boundary mismatches the germline segment, possibly from a read error. The chain carries TRBV2 and TRBJ1-2; unclear D gene. This CDR3 region has 11 residues. Germline CDR1 is SNHLY and CDR2 is FYNNEI. CDR3 sequence reads: CASREAAGYTF. DNA for the CDR3: TGTGCCAGCAGGGAAGCGGCTGGCTACACCTTC.

The chain employs TRBV7-9 and TRBJ1-2; D is unresolved. CDR3 size: 16 residues. CDR1 is SEHNR and CDR2 is FQNEAQ in the germline V gene (reference sequence). Trimming pared 5 bases from V and 8 bases from J, leaving 24 bases between. CDR3 bases: TGTGCCAGCAGCCCACCTGGGTCCAGCGCCTTTGGAGGCTACACCTTC. Translating gives CASSPPGSSAFGGYTF.

This clone has ten or more counts. The V and J genes are TRBV11-2 and TRBJ2-1; 10 bases align to TRBD1. Germline-derived CDR1 and CDR2 are SGHAT and FQNNGV. The CDR3 is 15 amino acids. The junction had 3 bases not matched to a gene; V was cut back by 0 bases and J by 7 bases. Here the CDR3 reads CASSLDRTGGNEQFF. The CDR3 DNA is TGTGCCAGCAGCTTAGACAGGACAGGGGGGAATGAGCAGTTCTTC.

The J gene is TRBJ2-5, the V gene TRBV2; 11 positions agree with TRBD2. The CDR3 spans 15 residues. With 4 bases clipped from V and 2 bases from J, the junction kept 3 bases outside the gene matches. CDR1 and CDR2 (germline): SNHLY, FYNNEI. The CDR3 DNA follows: TGTGCCAGCAGTGCGGGACTAGCGGAGCAAGAGACCCAGTACTTC. It yields the protein CASSAGLAEQETQYF.

This chain links TRBV12-5 with TRBJ2-5; D perhaps matches TRBD2 (5 bases). Germline loops: CDR1 LGHNT, CDR2 FRNRAP. This CDR3 has 14 amino acids. V dropped 7 bases and J dropped 3 bases, with 15 bases sitting between them. CDR3 protein: CASALEGTEETQYF. CDR3 DNA: TGTGCTAGTGCTCTCGAGGGAACCGAAGAGACCCAGTACTTC.

V usage is TRBV30 and J usage is TRBJ1-5; D perhaps matches TRBD1 (6 bases). This CDR3 spans 15 amino acids. Germline V CDR1 and CDR2: GTSNPN, SVGIG (reference sequence). The V and J ends lost 0 bases and 5 bases respectively, with 14 bases between them. CDR3 sequence (DNA): TGTGCCTGGAGTGTACGTCAGGGGTGGGATCAGCCCCAGCATTTT. Residues: CAWSVRQGWDQPQHF.

In its sample, this clone was seen once. The chain employs TRBV6-6 and TRBJ2-1; tentative D call: TRBD1 (6 bases). V was trimmed by 7 bases and J by 7 bases, leaving 17 bases between them. Germline-derived CDR1 and CDR2 are MNHNY and SVGAGI (reference sequence). This CDR3 has 14 residues. CDR3 loop: CASNPEGVGNEQFF. The CDR3 nucleotides are TGTGCCAGCAACCCCGAGGGGGTCGGGAATGAGCAGTTCTTC.

The chain combines TRBV10-3 with TRBJ2-5, with 8 bases lining up with TRBD1. The length of the CDR3 is 15 residues. Trimming took 3 bases from V and 5 from J; bases not matched to a gene: 8. Germline V CDR1 and CDR2: ENHRY, SYGVKD. The CDR3 bases are TGTGCCATCAGTGACCCGGACAGGGTGGGGGAGACCCAGTACTTC. Translation gives CAISDPDRVGETQYF.

This clone is a singleton in its sample. V gene TRBV4-3 combines with J gene TRBJ2-1; weak D call: TRBD2 (9 bases). Trimming stripped 4 bases from V and 10 bases from J, with 17 bases between. The CDR3 runs to 14 residues. CDR1 is LGHNA, CDR2 YSLEER, per germline. CDR3 sequence (DNA): TGCGCCAGCAGCCCTAGCGGGACAGGTCGGGAGCAGTTCTTC. It specifies CASSPSGTGREQFF.

The gene calls are TRBV5-1 and TRBJ2-3; D possibly corresponds to TRBD2 (5 bases). The CDR3 loop spans 14 amino acids. Trimming left V 4 bases short and J 2 bases short, with 11 bases between. From germline, CDR1 is SGHRS and CDR2 YFSETQ. In nucleotides, the CDR3 is TGCGCCAGCAGCCCAACTAGGACCACAGATACGCAGTATTTT. This translates into CASSPTRTTDTQYF.

This chain joins TRBV4-1 and TRBJ2-3; TRBD2 is a possible D gene (6 bases). Germline V gene data show CDR1 as MGHRA and CDR2 as YSYEKL. CDR3 size: 16 residues. Deletions cut 5 bases from V and 0 bases from J, with 15 bases between. CDR3 DNA: TGCGCCAGCAGCAACCGTGCGGGGCCCAGCACAGATACGCAGTATTTT. Its translation is CASSNRAGPSTDTQYF.

The V gene is TRBV6-5, the J gene TRBJ2-7; TRBD1 matches at 7 bases. The germline V gene has CDR1 MNHEY and CDR2 SVGAGI. The CDR3 is 14 residues long. V trimming: 4 bases; J trimming: 0 bases; junction bases outside the gene matches: 3. This CDR3 reads CASSWGQLSYEQYF. In DNA, the CDR3 is TGTGCCAGCAGTTGGGGACAGCTCTCCTACGAGCAGTACTTC.

The rearrangement joins TRBV19 to TRBJ1-1; TRBD1 matches 7 bases. This CDR3 is 14 amino acids long. The germline V gene has CDR1 LNHDA and CDR2 SQIVND (reference sequence). V lost 6 bases, J lost 4 bases, and 8 bases stayed unmatched. For the CDR3, the DNA is TGTGCCAGTAGCTACAGGGGAAGCGGCACTGAAGCTTTCTTT. This sequence encodes CASSYRGSGTEAFF.

The chain recombines TRBV27 with TRBJ1-4; weak D call: TRBD1 (5 bases). Germline V lookup: CDR1 MNHEY, CDR2 SMNVEV (reference sequence). This CDR3 has 14 residues. V dropped 1 base and J dropped 7 bases, with 10 bases sitting between them. The chain's CDR3 is CASSLYDRAEKLFF. The CDR3 DNA is TGTGCCAGCAGTTTATACGACAGAGCTGAAAAACTGTTTTTT.

The gene calls are TRBV7-8 and TRBJ2-7; 9 nucleotides match TRBD1. V trimming: 5 bases; J trimming: 4 bases; junction bases outside the gene matches: 6. The CDR3 runs 14 residues. Germline V CDR1 and CDR2: SGHVS, FQNEAQ. CDR3 sequence reads: CASSPGTGTYEQYV. CDR3 bases: TGTGCCAGCAGCCCCGGGACAGGGACATACGAGCAGTACGTC.

V is TRBV21-1 and J is TRBJ1-5. TRBV21-1 is noted as a pseudogene. The CDR3 has 15 amino acids. The CDR3 loop reads CASRSGTERNQPQHF. The CDR3 DNA follows: TGTGCCAGCAGAAGCGGGACGGAGAGGAATCAGCCCCAGCATTTT.

V usage is TRBV3-1 (or the pseudogene TRBV3-2) and J usage is TRBJ2-2; no reliable D call. Trimming took off 4 bases at V and 2 bases at J, with 11 bases between the two ends. The germline V gene encodes CDR1 LGHDT and CDR2 YNNKEL (reference sequence). The CDR3 is 15 amino acids. The DNA for the CDR3 is TGTGCCAGCAGCCTCTCGCCAGGAAACACCGGGGAGCTGTTTTTT. Residues: CASSLSPGNTGELFF.

The CDR3 sequence is CAISDSTSGNTGELFF. The CDR3 DNA is TGTGCCATCAGTGACAGTACTAGCGGGAACACCGGGGAGCTGTTTTTT. This chain connects TRBV10-3 to TRBJ2-2; 8 bases agree with TRBD2. CDR1 ENHRY and CDR2 SYGVKD come from the germline V gene. After removal of 3 bases from V and 1 base from J, the junction contained 4 bases not matched to a gene. This CDR3 has 16 residues.

Points on this clone: Within the sample, other DNA sequences also encode this same CDR3. The V and J genes are TRBV5-1 and TRBJ2-2; D is ambiguous. Germline V gene sequence: CDR1 SGHRS, CDR2 YFSETQ. V lost 0 bases to trimming and J lost 6 bases, with 6 bases between them. The CDR3 totals 13 residues. The CDR3 sequence: CASSLALAGELFF. For the CDR3, the DNA is TGCGCCAGCAGCTTGGCCCTAGCCGGGGAGCTGTTTTTT.

The chain links TRBV18 to TRBJ2-1, with 7 bases matching TRBD1. Looked up from germline, CDR1 is KGHSH and CDR2 is LQKENI. V lost 0 bases to trimming and J lost 0 bases; unmatched junction nucleotides: 2. The CDR3 covers 16 residues. DNA of the CDR3: TGTGCCAGCTCACCACCGGACAGGAGCTCCTACAATGAGCAGTTCTTC. This gives the protein CASSPPDRSSYNEQFF. Full variable domain (remainder filled in from reference TRBV18 and TRBJ2-1): NAGVMQNPRHLVRRRGQEARLRCSPMKGHSHVYWYRQLPEEGLKFMVYLQKENIIDESGMPKERFSAEFPKEGPSILRIQQVVRGDSAAYFCASSPPDRSSYNEQFFGPGTRLTVL.

V gene TRBV7-3 combines with J gene TRBJ2-7; 7 nucleotides align to TRBD1. The CDR3 spans 12 residues. The J segment lost 6 bases and the V segment lost 2 bases, leaving 1 base of the junction unmatched. Germline loops: CDR1 SGHTA, CDR2 FQGTGA. The CDR3 spells CASSLHRGEQYF. The DNA for the CDR3 is TGTGCCAGCAGCTTACACAGGGGCGAGCAGTACTTC.

The chain employs TRBV6-5 and TRBJ2-2; 7 bases agree with TRBD1. The J segment lost 4 bases and the V segment lost 8 bases, leaving 7 bases of the junction unmatched. This CDR3 is 14 amino acids long. Germline assignment: CDR1 MNHEY and CDR2 SVGAGI. The CDR3 sequence is CASGDRVATGELFF. DNA of the CDR3: TGTGCCAGCGGCGACAGGGTCGCCACCGGGGAGCTGTTTTTT.

This chain links TRBV5-6 with TRBJ1-2; D is unresolved. Germline V CDR1 and CDR2: SGHDT, YYEEEE. The V end was cut by 4 bases, the J end by 2 bases, with 12 bases between. This CDR3 has 14 amino acids. CDR3 sequence (DNA): TGTGCCAGCAGCCCCATTGCAGTCAACTATGGCTACACCTTC. As protein: CASSPIAVNYGYTF.

The chain uses TRBV2 and TRBJ2-7; no clear D. V was cut by 3 bases and J by 1 base, with 7 bases left in between. Germline CDR1 and CDR2: SNHLY and FYNNEI. The CDR3 consists of 13 residues. The CDR3 coding sequence is TGTGCCAGCAGTGATGGTAGTTCCTACGAGCAGTACGTC. It translates to CASSDGSSYEQYV.

The J gene is TRBJ2-2, the V gene TRBV4-1, with D unclear. Germline V lookup: CDR1 MGHRA, CDR2 YSYEKL. V lost 6 bases to trimming and J lost 0 bases, with 14 bases between them. The CDR3 is 16 residues long. CDR3 protein: CASSDVLGANTGELFF. The CDR3 DNA reads TGCGCCAGCAGTGACGTTCTAGGAGCGAACACCGGGGAGCTGTTTTTT.

The chain employs TRBV2 and TRBJ1-5; tentatively, D is TRBD1 (5 bases). Between the trimmed V and J ends, which lost 4 bases and 7 bases, there was a span of 14 bases. Germline assignment: CDR1 SNHLY and CDR2 FYNNEI. The CDR3 is 14 residues long. The CDR3 nucleotides read TGTGCCAGCAGTGGCTTTGGGGGGGGGCAGCCCCAGCATTTT. Translated: CASSGFGGGQPQHF.

The chain joins TRBV28 to TRBJ1-1, with D perhaps TRBD1 (5 bases). The CDR3 has 13 residues. Germline CDR1 MDHEN, CDR2 SYDVKM. The V gene lost 3 bases and the J gene lost 2 bases, with 7 bases spanning the gap. CDR3 in amino acids: CASSLQGNTEAFF. The CDR3 DNA is TGTGCCAGCAGTTTGCAGGGCAACACTGAAGCTTTCTTT.

This chain uses TRBV13 with TRBJ2-3; possible D gene TRBD1, 6 bases. Trimming pared 3 bases from V and 2 bases from J, leaving 9 bases between. The CDR3 totals 14 residues. Looked up from germline, CDR1 is PRHDT and CDR2 is FYEKMQ (reference sequence). The CDR3 DNA sequence: TGTGCCAGCAGCTTCCAGGGGTCCACAGATACGCAGTATTTT. Translation: CASSFQGSTDTQYF.

The chain has TRBV5-1 and TRBJ2-7, with 10 bases fitting TRBD2. With V trimmed by 4 bases and J by 1 base, 5 bases remained unmatched. This CDR3 spans 15 amino acids. Germline lookup yields CDR1 SGHRS and CDR2 YFSETQ. The CDR3 DNA sequence: TGCGCCAGCAGCCAACTAGCGGGGTCATCCTACGAGCAGTACTTC. Translated, it gives CASSQLAGSSYEQYF.